This is a list of T cell receptor beta chains from one sample in a study of breast tumors, draining lymph nodes, adjacent tissues. TCRdb re-called the multiplex PCR reads through MiXCR, storing one row per CDR3 protein. The data contain fewer than 150,000 distinct CDR3 sequences, 21% of them singletons. The source material was axillary lymph node tissue. These receptors came from a female donor with breast cancer. Some clones in this sample may be carry-over from other donors' samples. The CDR3 runs from the conserved cysteine through the conserved F or W. A D gene is named only where the DNA matches it firmly. Expanded clones are given a class, and other clones once, few, many or no size at all.

j_call,d_call,clone_size,v_call,cdr3_aa,cdr3_nt
TRBJ2-1,TRBD2,many,TRBV7-2,CASSSRLAGGYNEQFF,TGTGCCAGCAGTTCCCGACTAGCGGGAGGGTACAATGAGCAGTTCTTC
TRBJ2-7,.,many,TRBV30,CAWSVSMSQTAVDEQYF,TGTGCCTGGAGTGTATCCATGTCCCAAACCGCAGTTGACGAGCAGTACTTC
TRBJ1-5,.,many,TRBV20-1,CSASSFIWAGDNQPQHF,TGCAGTGCTAGTTCATTCATTTGGGCAGGGGACAATCAGCCCCAGCATTTT
TRBJ2-1,TRBD2,many,TRBV7-8,CASRGSGMIGNEQFF,TGTGCCAGCAGGGGAAGCGGGATGATCGGTAATGAGCAGTTCTTC
TRBJ2-1,.,many,TRBV5-1,CASSWGANPRDEQFF,TGCGCCAGCAGTTGGGGGGCCAACCCCAGGGATGAGCAGTTCTTC
TRBJ1-2,.,many,TRBV7-9,CASSLATVGGYTF,TGTGCCAGCAGCTTAGCGACAGTCGGTGGCTACACCTTC
TRBJ2-1,TRBD2,many,TRBV4-1,CASSQVGLADYNEQFF,TGCGCCAGCAGCCAAGTGGGACTAGCGGATTACAATGAGCAGTTCTTC
TRBJ2-5,.,few,TRBV7-9,CASMRDNGREAQYF,TGTGCCAGCATGCGGGACAACGGAAGAGAGGCCCAGTACTTC
TRBJ2-3,TRBD1,many,TRBV5-1,CASSPDRDGDTQYF,TGCGCCAGCAGCCCGGACAGGGACGGAGATACGCAGTATTTT
TRBJ1-2,TRBD1,many,TRBV2,CASVDRADGYTF,TGTGCCAGCGTTGACAGGGCGGATGGCTACACCTTC
TRBJ1-2,.,many,TRBV15,CATSRDRGVGGYTF,TGTGCCACCAGCAGAGATCGGGGTGTGGGTGGCTACACCTTC
TRBJ1-6,.,many,TRBV27,CASSLEAGYNSPLHF,TGTGCCAGCAGTTTAGAAGCAGGGTATAATTCACCCCTCCACTTT
TRBJ1-3,.,many,TRBV9,CASSVLGTAGNTIYF,TGTGCCAGCAGCGTACTCGGGACCGCTGGAAACACCATATATTTT
TRBJ2-1,TRBD2,many,TRBV5-1,CASSHLAGGPYNEQFF,TGCGCCAGCAGCCATTTAGCGGGAGGGCCCTACAATGAGCAGTTCTTC
TRBJ2-5,TRBD1,many,TRBV7-6,CASRHGQGVGETQYF,TGTGCCAGCAGACATGGACAGGGGGTTGGGGAGACCCAGTACTTC
TRBJ2-5,TRBD1,many,TRBV7-6,CASSPVPGGWGGTTQYF,TGTGCCAGCAGCCCCGTTCCAGGGGGATGGGGTGGAACGACCCAGTACTTC
TRBJ2-1,.,.,TRBV20-1,CSARDSESYNEQFF,TGCAGTGCTAGAGATTCAGAGTCCTACAATGAGCAGTTCTTC
TRBJ2-3,.,many,TRBV5-1,CASRRASGRDTDTQYF,TGCGCCAGCAGGCGAGCAAGCGGCAGAGACACAGATACGCAGTATTTT
TRBJ2-5,TRBD2,.,TRBV27,CASSSPGTSRPGETQYF,TGTGCCAGCAGTTCCCCGGGGACTAGCCGACCGGGGGAGACCCAGTACTTC
TRBJ2-7,.,many,TRBV28,CASKEDHYEQYF,TGTGCCAGCAAGGAGGACCACTACGAGCAGTACTTC
TRBJ2-2,.,many,TRBV25-1,CASSPPGRNTGELFF,TGTGCCAGCAGTCCTCCGGGACGCAACACCGGGGAGCTGTTTTTT
TRBJ1-1,TRBD1,.,TRBV20-1,CSATDRGRLRTEAFF,TGCAGTGCTACGGACAGGGGGCGTCTAAGGACTGAAGCTTTCTTT
TRBJ2-3,TRBD2,many,TRBV5-6,CASSLAGESGSDTQYF,TGTGCCAGCAGTCTCGCGGGAGAATCGGGTTCAGATACGCAGTATTTT
TRBJ2-2,.,many,TRBV12-5,CASARRTGELFF,TGTGCTAGTGCCCGGAGGACCGGGGAGCTGTTTTTT
TRBJ2-4,.,.,TRBV9,CASSVAGGRAKNIQYF,TGTGCCAGCAGCGTAGCTGGAGGGAGGGCCAAAAACATTCAGTACTTC
TRBJ2-1,.,.,TRBV7-2,CASSLVGRVCNEQFF,TGTGCCAGCAGCTTAGTGGGGCGGGTCTGCAATGAGCAGTTCTTC
TRBJ1-2,TRBD1,many,TRBV29-1,CSVVTGDYGYTF,TGCAGCGTTGTTACAGGGGACTATGGCTACACCTTC
TRBJ2-2,TRBD2,many,TRBV20-1,CSAWTSGSSGELFF,TGCAGTGCTTGGACTAGCGGGAGCTCCGGGGAGCTGTTTTTT
TRBJ2-5,.,.,TRBV10-3,CAISDRQQETQYF,TGTGCCATCAGTGATCGGCAGCAAGAGACCCAGTATTTC
TRBJ2-1,TRBD2,few,TRBV30,CAWSKTSGIENEQFF,TGTGCCTGGAGTAAGACTAGCGGGATAGAAAATGAGCAGTTCTTC
TRBJ2-2,.,many,TRBV2,CASRIEVFGELFF,TGTGCCAGCAGAATTGAAGTTTTCGGGGAGCTGTTTTTT
TRBJ1-2,.,few,TRBV28,CASSLRTAYGYTF,TGTGCCAGCAGTCTTCGGACAGCGTATGGCTACACCTTC
TRBJ2-1,TRBD2,many,TRBV5-8,CASSFRTSGTNEQFF,TGTGCCAGCAGCTTCCGGACTAGCGGGACCAATGAGCAGTTCTTC
TRBJ1-1,.,.,TRBV30,CAWIWGVNTEAFF,TGTGCCTGGATCTGGGGGGTGAACACTGAAGCTTTCTTT
TRBJ2-3,TRBD2,many,TRBV20-1,CSARDFGLATTHTSTDTQYF,TGCAGTGCTAGAGATTTCGGACTAGCCACCACGCACACAAGCACAGATACGCAGTATTTT
TRBJ2-1,TRBD1,many,TRBV9,CASSLTGGLFSYNEQFF,TGTGCCAGCAGCCTCACAGGGGGACTGTTTTCCTACAATGAGCAGTTCTTC
TRBJ1-6,TRBD1,many,TRBV5-4,CASSLSAGGSNSPLHF,TGTGCCAGCAGCTTGTCTGCAGGGGGCAGTAATTCACCCCTCCACTTT
TRBJ2-3,TRBD1,.,TRBV28,CASSTLQGWSTDTQYF,TGTGCCAGCAGCACACTACAGGGGTGGAGCACAGATACGCAGTATTTT
TRBJ1-2,TRBD1,many,TRBV20-1,CSAYWTGNYGYTF,TGCAGTGCTTACTGGACAGGCAACTATGGCTACACCTTC
TRBJ2-3,TRBD2,.,TRBV28,CASSVGTSGRVDTQYF,TGTGCCAGCAGTGTCGGGACTAGCGGGAGGGTGGATACGCAGTATTTT
TRBJ2-7,.,.,TRBV12-2,CASRLARLSANTVTYEQYF,TGTGCAAGTCGCTTAGCCCGCTTGAGCGCGAATACCGTTACCTACGAGCAGTACTTC
TRBJ2-5,.,many,TRBV4-1,CASSQVQYQETQYF,TGCGCCAGCAGCCAGGTACAGTACCAAGAGACCCAGTACTTC
TRBJ2-5,.,many,TRBV20-1,CSATQPTGTVETQYF,TGCAGTGCTACCCAACCAACTGGGACTGTTGAGACCCAGTACTTC